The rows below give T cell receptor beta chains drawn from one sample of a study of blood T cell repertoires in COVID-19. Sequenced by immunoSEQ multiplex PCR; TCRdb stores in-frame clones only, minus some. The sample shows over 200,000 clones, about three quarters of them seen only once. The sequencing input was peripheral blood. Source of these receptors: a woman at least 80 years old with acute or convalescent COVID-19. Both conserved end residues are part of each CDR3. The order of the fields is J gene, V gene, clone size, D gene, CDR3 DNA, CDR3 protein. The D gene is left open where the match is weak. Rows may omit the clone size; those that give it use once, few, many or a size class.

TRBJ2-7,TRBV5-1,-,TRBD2,TGCGCCAGCCAGATAGCGGGAGGGACCTACGAGCAGTACTTC,CASQIAGGTYEQYF
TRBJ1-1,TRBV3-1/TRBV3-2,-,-,TGTGCCAGCAGACCCCGGACAGCCACTGAAGCTTTCTTT,CASRPRTATEAFF
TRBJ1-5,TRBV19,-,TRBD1,TGTGCCAGTAGTCACCTGACAGGGGGCTCTCAGCCCCAGCATTTT,CASSHLTGGSQPQHF
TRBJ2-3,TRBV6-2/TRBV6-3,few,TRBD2,TGTGCCAGCAGTTACAGTCGGAGCGGGGGGGCCAATACGCAGTATTTT,CASSYSRSGGANTQYF
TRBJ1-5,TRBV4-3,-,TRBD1,TGCGCCAGCAGCCAGACAGGGGGCAATCAGCCCCAGCATTTT,CASSQTGGNQPQHF
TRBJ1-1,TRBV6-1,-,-,TGTGCCAGCAGTGAACTCAGTCACCTGAACACTGAAGCTTTCTTT,CASSELSHLNTEAFF
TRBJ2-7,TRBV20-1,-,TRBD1,TGCAGTGCTAGTAGGGGACAGCCATACGAGCAGTACTTC,CSASRGQPYEQYF
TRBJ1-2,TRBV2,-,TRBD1,TGTGCCAGCAGGAAGACAGGGACTAACTATGGCTACACCTTC,CASRKTGTNYGYTF
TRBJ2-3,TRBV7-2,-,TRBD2,TGTGCCAGCAGCATGACCGGGGGGGATACGCAGTATTTT,CASSMTGGDTQYF
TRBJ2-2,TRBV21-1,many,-,TGTGCCGATGCTTGGGGGCTAGCGGGAGCCCCCCGCACCGGGGAGCTGTTTTTT,CADAWGLAGAPRTGELFF
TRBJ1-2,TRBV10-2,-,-,TGCGCCAGCAGTGAGTCTTCCGGTCGGGGCTACACCTTC,CASSESSGRGYTF
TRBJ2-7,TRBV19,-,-,TGTGCCAGTAGTATAGGAATATACTTTTACGAGCAGTACTTC,CASSIGIYFYEQYF
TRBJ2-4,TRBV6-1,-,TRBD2,TGTGCCAGCAGTGTTAGCGGGAGTACGGCCAAAAACATTCAGTACTTC,CASSVSGSTAKNIQYF
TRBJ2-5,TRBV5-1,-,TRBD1,TGCGCCAGCAGCAGCCAGGGACAGGAAGGGGAGACCCAGTACTTC,CASSSQGQEGETQYF
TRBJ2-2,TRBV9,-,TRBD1,TGTGCCAGCAGCGTAACGACAGGGTTCGGGGAGCTGTTTTTT,CASSVTTGFGELFF
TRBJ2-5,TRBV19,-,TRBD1,TGTGCCAGTAGTATTCTGGGACAGGGCTGGGAGACCCAGTACTTC,CASSILGQGWETQYF
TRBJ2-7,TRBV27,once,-,TGTGCCAGCAGTCAGGTCGGCTCCTACGAGCAGTACTTC,CASSQVGSYEQYF
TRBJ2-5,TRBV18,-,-,TGTGCCAGCTCACCACGGGAGGACGTCCAAGAGACCCAGTACTTC,CASSPREDVQETQYF
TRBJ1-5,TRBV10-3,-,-,TGTGCCATCAGTGAGTCGGAGAATAGCAATCAGCCCCAGCATTTT,CAISESENSNQPQHF
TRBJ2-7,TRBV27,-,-,TGTGCCAGCAGTCCATACAGGAGAACCTACGAGCAGTACTTC,CASSPYRRTYEQYF
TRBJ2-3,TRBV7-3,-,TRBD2,TGTGCCAGCAGCTTCCTTAGCGGGGCAAGCACAGATACGCAGTATTTT,CASSFLSGASTDTQYF
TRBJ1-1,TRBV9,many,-,TGTGCCAGCAGCGAGCACACAGGGAACAGGAACACTGAAGCTTTCTTT,CASSEHTGNRNTEAFF
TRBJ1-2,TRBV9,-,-,TGTGCCAGCAGCGTAGACCCGGGGGATAACTATGGCTACACCTTC,CASSVDPGDNYGYTF
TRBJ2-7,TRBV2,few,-,TGTGCCAGCAGTTTAACAGGGAAGGTCGAGCAGTACTTC,CASSLTGKVEQYF
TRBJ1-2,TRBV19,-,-,TGTGCCAGTAGTATGGGGGGGGCTAACTATGGCTACACCTTC,CASSMGGANYGYTF